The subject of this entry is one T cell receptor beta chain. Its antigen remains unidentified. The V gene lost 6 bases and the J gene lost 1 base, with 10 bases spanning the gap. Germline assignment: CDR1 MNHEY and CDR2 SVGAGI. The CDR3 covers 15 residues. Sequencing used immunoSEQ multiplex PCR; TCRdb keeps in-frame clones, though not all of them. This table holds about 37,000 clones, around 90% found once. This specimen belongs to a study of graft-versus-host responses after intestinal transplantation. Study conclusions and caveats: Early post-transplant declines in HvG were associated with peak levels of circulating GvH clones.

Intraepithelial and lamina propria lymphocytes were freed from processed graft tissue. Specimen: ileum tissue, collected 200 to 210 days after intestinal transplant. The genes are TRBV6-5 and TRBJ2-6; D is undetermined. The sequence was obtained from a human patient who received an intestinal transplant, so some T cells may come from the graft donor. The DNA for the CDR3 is TGTGCCAGCAGGAAGTTATGGTCTGGGGCCAACGTCCTGACTTTC. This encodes CASRKLWSGANVLTF.